The 25 T cell receptor beta chains presented below share a single source sample, sequenced in a study of CD8+ T cells in alopecia areata (dated by TCRdb to the late 2010s). The method was the immunoSEQ multiplex PCR assay. For TCR sequencing, RNA was extracted from every sample and reverse transcribed into cDNA to serve as template. TCRdb took this table from immuneACCESS and kept in-frame rearrangements with V and J called. Such tables lack part of the clones; where checked against another copy, unresolved V genes explain under half of the gap, and the rest is unexplained. The sample table shows about 120,000 clones, and 47% are seen once. The top ten constitute approximately 10% of the sample. Source material: NKG2D-low CD8+ T cells sorted from blood. The cell subset or site label of this sample denotes: sorted CD8+ NKG2D-low blood T cells. These receptors came from a human donor with alopecia areata.

The chain combines TRBV27 with TRBJ2-7; D remains ambiguous. Trimming pared 5 bases from V and 3 bases from J, leaving 11 bases between. The CDR3 is 13 amino acids. Germline CDR1 and CDR2: MNHEY and SMNVEV (reference sequence). CDR3 DNA: TGTGCCAGCAGTCCCCAGGATTACTACGAGCAGTACTTC. The encoded protein is CASSPQDYYEQYF.

V is TRBV5-6 and J is TRBJ2-5, with D hard to call. In germline, CDR1 is SGHDT, CDR2 YYEEEE. The V and J ends lost 4 bases and 4 bases respectively, with 17 bases between them. CDR3 length: 15 amino acids. CDR3: CASSASSIWIETQYF. CDR3 in DNA: TGTGCCAGCAGCGCGAGCAGTATCTGGATAGAGACCCAGTACTTC.

The rearrangement joins TRBV4-1 to TRBJ2-7; 9 bases are a match to TRBD1. Trimming took 2 bases from V and 1 from J; bases not matched to a gene: 3. CDR3 size: 15 residues. Germline lookup yields CDR1 MGHRA and CDR2 YSYEKL. DNA for the CDR3: TGCGCCAGCAGCCAACCTGGACAGGGGTCCTACGAGCAGTACTTC. It yields the protein CASSQPGQGSYEQYF.

This chain links TRBV15 with TRBJ2-1, with D possibly matching TRBD1 (5 bases). Trimming took off 7 bases at V and 4 bases at J, with 14 bases between the two ends. This CDR3 has 14 residues. Per germline, CDR1 LNHNV and CDR2 YYDKDF (reference sequence). CDR3 nucleotides: TGTGCCACCAAGGGGCCAGGAGTTTACAATGAGCAGTTCTTC. Amino acid sequence: CATKGPGVYNEQFF.

The rearrangement uses TRBV5-1 and TRBJ2-7, with a possible D match to TRBD1 (6 bases). Germline V gives CDR1 SGHRS, CDR2 YFSETQ. V lost 0 bases and J lost 7, with 14 bases in between. CDR3 length: 14 amino acids. The CDR3 bases are TGCGCCAGCAGCTTGGCAGGGGAGAGGCGAGAGCAGTACTTC. Protein: CASSLAGERREQYF.

V and J are TRBV11-2 and TRBJ2-7; D unresolved. The CDR3 consists of 15 residues. V was trimmed by 0 bases and J by 3 bases, leaving 12 bases between them. The germline V gene has CDR1 SGHAT and CDR2 FQNNGV. The CDR3 loop reads CASSLDPSLFYEQYF. The CDR3 DNA reads as TGTGCCAGCAGCTTAGACCCCTCTTTATTCTACGAGCAGTACTTC.

This clone was observed a handful of times. The CDR3 loop reads CASSDGGTSGGGEQFF. The CDR3 DNA follows: TGTGCCAGCAGTGATGGGGGGACTAGCGGGGGCGGTGAGCAGTTCTTC. This sequence joins TRBV6-4 and TRBJ2-1; 14 bases line up with TRBD2. CDR3 length: 16 amino acids. Per germline, CDR1 MRHNA and CDR2 SNTAGT. Trimming cost V 3 bases and J 9 bases; bases outside gene matches: 7.

This clone has more than one count but fewer than ten. The genes are TRBV9 and TRBJ2-1; D not resolved. Per the germline V gene, CDR1 is SGDLS and CDR2 is YYNGEE. The CDR3 spans 12 residues. V was clipped by 4 bases and J by 9 bases, with 11 bases between them. The CDR3 DNA follows: TGTGCCAGCAGCTTCAACCTTGGTGAGCAGTTCTTC. Its protein is CASSFNLGEQFF.

This clone has only a few counts. The sample carries other DNA sequences with the same CDR3. The chain employs TRBV29-1 and TRBJ2-1; weak D call: TRBD2 (6 bases). CDR3 length equals 14 residues. The germline V gene has CDR1 SQVTM and CDR2 ANQGSEA. The V and J ends lost 6 bases and 1 base respectively, with 13 bases between them. The CDR3 spells CSVEGRESYNEQFF. For the CDR3, the DNA is TGCAGCGTGGAGGGGCGGGAATCCTACAATGAGCAGTTCTTC.

V is TRBV19 and J is TRBJ2-7; D assignment may be TRBD1 or TRBD2 (5 bases each). This CDR3 contains 13 residues. Between the trimmed V and J ends, which lost 6 bases and 4 bases, there was a span of 13 bases. CDR1 LNHDA and CDR2 SQIVND come from the germline V gene (reference sequence). In DNA, the CDR3 is TGTGCCAGTAGCATCGGGACCGATTACGAGCAGTACTTC. Translating gives CASSIGTDYEQYF.

This clone has a handful of counts. V and J are TRBV2 and TRBJ2-3, with a weak D call TRBD2 (5 bases). This CDR3 is 13 amino acids long. The ends were cut back, 7 bases at V and 2 bases at J, with 10 bases in the middle. Germline CDR1 SNHLY, CDR2 FYNNEI. The CDR3 region is CASKDGVTDTQYF. CDR3 bases: TGTGCCAGCAAGGACGGGGTCACAGATACGCAGTATTTT.

The chain joins TRBV15 to TRBJ2-1, with 9 bases that match TRBD2. The CDR3 consists of 16 residues. With V trimmed by 1 base and J by 8 bases, 9 bases remained unmatched. CDR1 is LNHNV and CDR2 is YYDKDF in the germline V gene (reference sequence). CDR3 sequence (DNA): TGTGCCACCAGCAGAGCTGGTCCAGCGGGAGGCGATGAGCAGTTCTTC. Its translation is CATSRAGPAGGDEQFF.

This clone was seen once. DNA for the CDR3: TGCAGCGTTCAAGGGATTAGTGCGGAGGGACAGTCTCAAATTGGCTACGAGCAGTACTTC. It is translated as CSVQGISAEGQSQIGYEQYF. The rearrangement joins TRBV29-1 to TRBJ2-7; TRBD1 might be the D (7 bases). V shed 5 bases and J shed 3 bases, with 35 bases lying between them. The length of the CDR3 is 20 residues. Germline V gene lookup returns CDR1 SQVTM and CDR2 ANQGSEA.

The genes are TRBV28 and TRBJ2-1; D possibly uses TRBD1 or TRBD2 (7 bases each). The CDR3 loop spans 15 amino acids. Germline V CDR1 and CDR2: MDHEN, SYDVKM. The V gene lost 4 bases and the J gene lost 4 bases, with 14 bases spanning the gap. This CDR3 reads CASSYFRGGYNEQFF. The CDR3 nucleotides are TGTGCCAGCAGTTATTTCAGGGGGGGATACAATGAGCAGTTCTTC. The full variable domain, completed using reference TRBV28 and TRBJ2-1, is DVKVTQSSRYLVKRTGEKVFLECVQDMDHENMFWYRQDPGLGLRLIYFSYDVKMKEKGDIPEGYSVSREKKERFSLILESASTNQTSMYLCASSYFRGGYNEQFFGPGTRLTVL.

This clone was detected a few times. CDR3 amino acids: CAWSDGDRASAEAFF. The CDR3 nucleotides read TGTGCCTGGAGTGACGGAGACAGGGCCTCGGCTGAAGCTTTCTTT. This chain connects TRBV30 to TRBJ1-1; 7 bases are shared with TRBD1. Trimming at V came to 1 base and at J to 6 bases, leaving 11 bases not matched to a gene. The CDR3 is 15 residues long. CDR1 GTSNPN and CDR2 SVGIG come from the germline V gene (reference sequence).

The chain links TRBV4-2 to TRBJ2-1; weak D call: TRBD2 (5 bases). The CDR3 sequence is 17 residues long. Germline V gene data show CDR1 as LGHNA and CDR2 as YNFKEQ. With 0 bases removed from V and 0 bases from J, the gap between germline ends came to 12 bases. CDR3 loop: CASSQDPGVSSYNEQFF. The CDR3 bases are TGTGCCAGCAGCCAAGACCCCGGGGTTAGCTCCTACAATGAGCAGTTCTTC.

The chain employs TRBV9 and TRBJ2-3; D is unclear. The CDR3 extends over 14 amino acids. V was pared by 0 bases and J by 4 bases, with 9 bases between. Germline-derived CDR1 and CDR2 are SGDLS and YYNGEE. The CDR3 nucleotides are TGTGCCAGCAGCGTAGGTACTTACTCAGATACGCAGTATTTT. This translates into CASSVGTYSDTQYF.

The chain couples TRBV29-1 to TRBJ2-1; TRBD2 is a possible D gene (5 bases). V dropped 6 bases and J dropped 9 bases, with 9 bases sitting between them. The CDR3 length is 10 residues. CDR1 is SQVTM and CDR2 is ANQGSEA in the germline V gene. The DNA of the CDR3 is TGCAGCGTCACCCGGGGTGAGCAGTTCTTC. Translated: CSVTRGEQFF.

The chain combines TRBV29-1 with TRBJ2-7, with D unclear. Deletions cut 7 bases from V and 2 bases from J, with 15 bases between. The CDR3 consists of 13 residues. The germline V gene has CDR1 SQVTM and CDR2 ANQGSEA. The DNA of the CDR3 is TGCAGCGGCACGGGCCACCAAGCCTACGAGCAGTACTTC. Amino acid sequence: CSGTGHQAYEQYF.

This clone was detected only a few times. V and J are TRBV6-1 and TRBJ2-6; maybe TRBD1 (6 bases). Germline CDR1 is MNHNS and CDR2 is SASEGT. The CDR3 has 14 amino acids. Trimming left V 4 bases short and J 4 bases short, with 8 bases between. In DNA form, the CDR3 reads TGTGCCAGCAGTGGGACAGCAGGGGCCAACGTCCTGACTTTC. Amino acids: CASSGTAGANVLTF.

This rearrangement joins TRBV9 to TRBJ2-4, with TRBD2 as a possible D gene (5 bases). This CDR3 is 15 amino acids long. Germline V gives CDR1 SGDLS, CDR2 YYNGEE. V gave up 0 bases and J gave up 0 bases, with 7 bases separating them. CDR3 sequence (DNA): TGTGCCAGCAGCGTAGGAGGGTTAGCCAAAAACATTCAGTACTTC. This encodes CASSVGGLAKNIQYF.

The rearrangement joins TRBV4-1 to TRBJ1-6, with 7 bases fitting TRBD1. V dropped 4 bases and J dropped 10; count of bases not matched to a gene: 10. The V gene's germline CDR1 is MGHRA and CDR2 YSYEKL. The CDR3 runs 15 residues. The CDR3 DNA is TGCGCCAGCAGCCGCCTAACAGGGGACGAGTCACCCCTCCACTTT. Its translation is CASSRLTGDESPLHF.

The chain joins TRBV28 to TRBJ2-7, with TRBD2 identical over 11 bases. Unmatched junction bases numbered 5, after V lost 5 bases and J lost 5 bases. Germline CDR1 reads MDHEN; CDR2 reads SYDVKM. This CDR3 is 14 amino acids long. The CDR3 sequence: CASSETSGVNEQYF. The DNA for the CDR3 is TGTGCCAGCAGTGAGACTAGCGGGGTGAACGAGCAGTACTTC.

The V call is TRBV29-1, the J call TRBJ2-5; 13 nucleotides align to TRBD2. Germline CDR1 reads SQVTM; CDR2 reads ANQGSEA. Trimming cost V 7 bases and J 5 bases; bases outside gene matches: 16. There are 17 residues in the CDR3. Here the CDR3 reads CSAPGLAGSGRVETQYF. The CDR3 DNA reads TGCAGCGCCCCGGGACTAGCGGGGTCCGGGAGGGTGGAGACCCAGTACTTC.

This clone was seen a handful of times. The rearrangement links TRBV30 to TRBJ2-3; maybe TRBD2 (5 bases). CDR3 size: 11 residues. V shed 3 bases and J shed 6 bases, with 7 bases lying between them. Per germline, CDR1 GTSNPN and CDR2 SVGIG (reference sequence). This CDR3 reads CAWRSGDTQYF. For the CDR3, the DNA is TGTGCCTGGAGGTCGGGGGATACGCAGTATTTT.